The clone carrying this TCR beta chain was observed many times. The antigen remains undetermined. This sample was included in a study of T cell repertoires in cytomegalovirus infection. As for the study in general: An indication of both CMV infection and matching HLA type came from public TCR beta signatures.

Looked up from germline, CDR1 is SEHNR and CDR2 is FQNEAQ (reference sequence). The V gene end was trimmed by 5 bases and the J gene end by 6 bases; junction bases not matched to a gene: 14. This CDR3 has 17 amino acids. Study-wide findings and caveats: It was HLA-C-restricted CMV-specific TCR beta clonotypes that dominated the response ex vivo. Of the TCR beta families, the public ones yielded a cumulative frequency that identified carriers of CMV plus the relevant HLA.

One entry per CDR3 protein, called by TCRdb with MiXCR from the reads. The repertoire consists of more than 85,000 distinct CDR3 sequences, with 23% occurring once and the leading ten covering about 39%. The sequence came from a human donor in good health (CMV status not recorded). Some clones in this sample may be carry-over from other donors' samples. The V call is TRBV7-9, the J call TRBJ2-4; TRBD1 matches at 9 bases. The sample was CD8+ T cells from PBMCs. CDR3 amino acids: CASSPRDRVDFGNIQYF. In DNA form, the CDR3 reads TGTGCCAGCAGCCCCCGGGACAGGGTTGATTTCGGAAACATTCAGTACTTC.